The clone carrying this T cell receptor beta chain occurred many times. Its cognate antigen is unknown. The entry originates in a study of CD8 T cells in ankylosing spondylitis. Construction of TCR beta libraries was performed using quantitative 5'-RACE with molecular barcodes. Each CDR3 protein is one row after TCRdb ran MiXCR on the 5' RACE reads. The table has a few hundred thousand distinct CDR3 sequences, roughly 12% seen once; the top ten hold almost 7%. Notes on the study in general: Ankylosing spondylitis blood seemed to carry a telltale TCR beta motif made of about 8 highly homologous variants. In the blood and synovial fluid of reactive arthritis, some motif variants had been previously reported. Significant enrichment of disease-linked clones was reportedly seen in matched ankylosing spondylitis synovial fluid.

The CDR3 extends over 15 amino acids. The germline gives CDR1 SQVTM, CDR2 ANQGSEA. V was pared by 3 bases and J by 3 bases, with 15 bases between. The source material was blood, either unsorted or a sorted T cell fraction (not recorded which). The TCR comes from a male donor with ankylosing spondylitis. The chain recombines TRBV29-1 with TRBJ2-1; D gene unclear. CDR3 coding DNA: TGCAGCGTTGAGTCCTCTAACCCTCTCTACAATGAGCAGTTCTTC. Translated: CSVESSNPLYNEQFF.